These 20 T cell receptor beta chains were all obtained from the same sample, sequenced in a study of blood T cell repertoires in COVID-19. Here immunoSEQ multiplex PCR was the method, and the copy in TCRdb shows in-frame clones only, minus some. The sample lists approximately 140,000 clones, approximately 80% seen once, with roughly 1.4% in the top ten. Sequenced: peripheral blood. The receptor source for this set is a human donor in a cohort sampled during active COVID-19.

This chain joins TRBV14 and TRBJ2-1; D remains ambiguous. Germline CDR1 SGHDN, CDR2 FVKESK. Trimming removed 0 bases at V and 8 bases at J, with 8 bases between. This CDR3 is 13 amino acids long. CDR3 in amino acids: CASSQELSYEQFF. Written as DNA, the CDR3 is TGTGCCAGCAGCCAAGAGCTATCCTATGAGCAGTTCTTC.

The rearrangement joins TRBV19 to TRBJ1-2; TRBD1 matches 7 bases. The CDR3 runs 13 residues. V was pared by 7 bases and J by 2 bases, with 4 bases of the junction left unmatched. Per the germline V gene, CDR1 is LNHDA and CDR2 is SQIVND (reference sequence). The CDR3 protein is CASTATGNYGYTF. In nucleotides, the CDR3 is TGTGCCAGTACCGCGACAGGGAACTATGGCTACACCTTC.

This chain joins TRBV2 and TRBJ2-5; 9 bases are a match to TRBD1. Germline V gene sequence: CDR1 SNHLY, CDR2 FYNNEI. The J segment lost 4 bases and the V segment lost 5 bases, leaving 11 bases of the junction unmatched. CDR3 length equals 16 residues. The chain's CDR3 is CASSKQGQGTSETQYF. In DNA form, the CDR3 reads TGTGCCAGCAGTAAACAGGGACAGGGTACGTCAGAGACCCAGTACTTC. Variable domain in full (rest from reference TRBV2 and TRBJ2-5): EPEVTQTPSHQVTQMGQEVILRCVPISNHLYFYWYRQILGQKVEFLVSFYNNEISEKSEIFDDQFSVERPDGSNFTLKIRSTKLEDSAMYFCASSKQGQGTSETQYFGPGTRLLVL.

The chain employs TRBV28 and TRBJ1-4, with D possibly TRBD1 on 5 matching bases. The CDR3 is 15 amino acids. Germline loops: CDR1 MDHEN, CDR2 SYDVKM. V lost 7 bases and J 8 bases, leaving 20 bases between the germline ends. Here the CDR3 DNA reads TGTGCCAGCACTTCGGGGCAGGGAGGAGGGGAAAAACTGTTTTTT. Translation: CASTSGQGGGEKLFF.

This clone was observed once. This specimen includes other DNA sequences encoding the same CDR3. V gene TRBV12-5 combines with J gene TRBJ2-1, with a possible D match to TRBD2 (6 bases). Trimming removed 6 bases from V and 2 bases from J, with 8 bases in between. The CDR3 totals 13 residues. Germline V gene sequence: CDR1 LGHNT, CDR2 FRNRAP. The CDR3 sequence: CASGEGTYNEQFF. CDR3 bases: TGTGCTAGTGGGGAGGGTACCTACAATGAGCAGTTCTTC. The full variable domain, in which reference TRBV12-5 and TRBJ2-1 provide the parts outside the CDR3, is DARVTQTPRHKVTEMGQEVTMRCQPILGHNTVFWYRQTMMQGLELLAYFRNRAPLDDSGMPKDRFSAEMPDATLATLKIQPSEPRDSAVYFCASGEGTYNEQFFGPGTRLTVL.

The genes are TRBV14 and TRBJ2-7, with D possibly matching TRBD2 (6 bases). The CDR3 extends over 12 amino acids. The germline CDR1 and CDR2 sequences are SGHDN and FVKESK. Trimming took off 4 bases at V and 4 bases at J, with 8 bases between the two ends. The CDR3 spells CASSRSGYEQYF. DNA for the CDR3: TGTGCCAGCAGCCGTAGCGGTTACGAGCAGTACTTC.

This chain joins TRBV18 and TRBJ2-5; D possibly corresponds to TRBD1 (6 bases). Germline V lookup: CDR1 KGHSH, CDR2 LQKENI. V was pared by 6 bases and J by 2 bases, with 16 bases between. The CDR3 sequence is 15 residues long. CDR3: CASSQGKGRQETQYF. The CDR3 DNA reads TGTGCCAGCTCCCAGGGGAAGGGGCGGCAAGAGACCCAGTACTTC. Looking up the rest from reference TRBV18 and TRBJ2-5 gives the full variable domain: NAGVMQNPRHLVRRRGQEARLRCSPMKGHSHVYWYRQLPEEGLKFMVYLQKENIIDESGMPKERFSAEFPKEGPSILRIQQVVRGDSAAYFCASSQGKGRQETQYFGPGTRLLVL.

The V and J genes are TRBV5-8 and TRBJ2-4, with D unclear. Trimming removed 0 bases from V and 3 bases from J, with 7 bases in between. Germline V lookup: CDR1 SGHTS, CDR2 YDEGEE. The CDR3 is 14 amino acids. The CDR3 nucleotides are TGTGCCAGCAGCTTGGGTACTCACAAAAACATTCAGTACTTC. Translated, it gives CASSLGTHKNIQYF.

The chain employs TRBV5-4 and TRBJ2-7; 7 bases are shared with TRBD2. Germline-derived CDR1 and CDR2 are SGHNT and YYREEE (reference sequence). This CDR3 region has 15 residues. Unmatched junction bases numbered 7, after V lost 4 bases and J lost 0 bases. The DNA for the CDR3 is TGTGCCAGCAGCCGGGGACTACCGGGCTCCTACGAGCAGTACTTC. It specifies CASSRGLPGSYEQYF.

The chain joins TRBV29-1 to TRBJ1-4; 10 bases are a match to TRBD1. V lost 7 bases, J lost 7 bases, and 6 bases stayed unmatched. The CDR3 is 13 amino acids. Per germline, CDR1 SQVTM and CDR2 ANQGSEA. The CDR3 region is CSAGQGGSEKLFF. The CDR3 DNA is TGCAGCGCCGGACAGGGGGGGAGTGAAAAACTGTTTTTT.

The chain employs TRBV6-2 or TRBV6-3 and TRBJ1-2; a weak D match, TRBD1 (6 bases). This CDR3 region has 15 residues. Germline loops: CDR1 MNHEY, CDR2 SVGEGT. V lost 0 bases, J lost 8 bases, and 16 bases lay in between. CDR3 DNA sequence: TGTGCCAGCAGTTACTCTTTAACAGGGCAGGGCGGCTACACCTTC. This sequence encodes CASSYSLTGQGGYTF.

This CDR3 is CASSLAAGGNYGYTF. The CDR3 DNA sequence: TGTGCCAGCAGCTTAGCGGCAGGGGGGAACTATGGCTACACCTTC. The chain carries TRBV7-8 and TRBJ1-2; 7 positions agree with TRBD1. Germline V gene data show CDR1 as SGHVS and CDR2 as FQNEAQ. The V gene end was trimmed by 0 bases and the J gene end by 2 bases; junction bases not matched to a gene: 3. This CDR3 is 15 amino acids long.

The V gene is TRBV4-2, the J gene TRBJ1-3; TRBD1 agrees at 7 bases. The CDR3 loop spans 16 amino acids. Losses at the gene ends were 2 bases for V and 0 bases for J; bases not matched to a gene: 4. The germline V gene has CDR1 LGHNA and CDR2 YNFKEQ. CDR3 loop: CASSQSDRDSGNTIYF. The CDR3 DNA reads as TGTGCCAGCAGCCAATCAGACAGGGACTCTGGAAACACCATATATTTT.

The J gene is TRBJ2-3, the V gene TRBV6-6, with TRBD2 matching over 13 bases. The CDR3 spans 16 residues. J was trimmed by 5 bases and V by 7 bases; bases with no gene match: 9. In germline, CDR1 is MNHNY, CDR2 SVGAGI (reference sequence). The CDR3 loop is CASTETSGGKGDTQYF. Here the CDR3 DNA reads TGTGCCAGCACCGAGACTAGCGGGGGGAAAGGAGATACGCAGTATTTT.

The rearrangement joins TRBV5-6 to TRBJ2-1; 12 nucleotides line up with TRBD1. Trimming removed 3 bases from V and 6 bases from J; junction bases left unmatched: 13. CDR3 size: 18 residues. The germline CDR1 and CDR2 sequences are SGHDT and YYEEEE. CDR3 in amino acids: CASSSGTGGPGPRNEQFF. CDR3 nucleotide sequence: TGTGCCAGCAGCTCCGGGACAGGGGGCCCGGGGCCTCGCAATGAGCAGTTCTTC.

The chain recombines TRBV5-1 with TRBJ2-3, with 8 bases that match TRBD1. The germline V gene has CDR1 SGHRS and CDR2 YFSETQ. Trimming cost V 0 bases and J 2 bases; bases outside gene matches: 5. The CDR3 sequence is 16 residues long. The CDR3 protein is CASSLGTGTLTDTQYF. CDR3 nucleotides: TGCGCCAGCAGCTTGGGGACAGGGACCCTCACAGATACGCAGTATTTT.

The gene calls are TRBV5-1 and TRBJ2-2; 9 bases align to TRBD2. Germline-derived CDR1 and CDR2 are SGHRS and YFSETQ. Germline trimming cut 3 bases from V and 2 bases from J; bases unmatched to any gene: 2. The CDR3 has 15 amino acids. CDR3 coding DNA: TGCGCCAGCAGCTGGACTAGCGCTAACACCGGGGAGCTGTTTTTT. Encoded protein: CASSWTSANTGELFF.

V and J are TRBV28 and TRBJ2-5; the match to TRBD2 covers 9 bases. Germline V lookup: CDR1 MDHEN, CDR2 SYDVKM. CDR3 size: 16 residues. J gave up 1 base and V 8 bases, and 11 bases lay outside the gene matches. In nucleotides, the CDR3 is TGTGCCAGCGGAACGACAAGACTAGCGGTCCAAGAGACCCAGTACTTC. Translated, it gives CASGTTRLAVQETQYF.

The CDR3 loop is CASNPLEGFMNTEAFF. The CDR3, as DNA: TGTGCCAGCAACCCCCTAGAGGGCTTCATGAACACTGAAGCTTTCTTT. The rearrangement uses TRBV2 and TRBJ1-1; the D is unclear. The CDR3 runs to 16 residues. CDR1 and CDR2 (germline): SNHLY, FYNNEI. Trimming removed 7 bases from V and 0 bases from J, with 18 bases in between.

V and J are TRBV13 and TRBJ2-2; D remains unclear. Looked up from germline, CDR1 is PRHDT and CDR2 is FYEKMQ (reference sequence). V lost 5 bases, J lost 5 bases, and 9 bases lay in between. The length of the CDR3 is 13 residues. CDR3 region: CASSGWRTGELFF. Here the CDR3 DNA reads TGTGCCAGCAGCGGGTGGAGAACCGGGGAGCTGTTTTTT.